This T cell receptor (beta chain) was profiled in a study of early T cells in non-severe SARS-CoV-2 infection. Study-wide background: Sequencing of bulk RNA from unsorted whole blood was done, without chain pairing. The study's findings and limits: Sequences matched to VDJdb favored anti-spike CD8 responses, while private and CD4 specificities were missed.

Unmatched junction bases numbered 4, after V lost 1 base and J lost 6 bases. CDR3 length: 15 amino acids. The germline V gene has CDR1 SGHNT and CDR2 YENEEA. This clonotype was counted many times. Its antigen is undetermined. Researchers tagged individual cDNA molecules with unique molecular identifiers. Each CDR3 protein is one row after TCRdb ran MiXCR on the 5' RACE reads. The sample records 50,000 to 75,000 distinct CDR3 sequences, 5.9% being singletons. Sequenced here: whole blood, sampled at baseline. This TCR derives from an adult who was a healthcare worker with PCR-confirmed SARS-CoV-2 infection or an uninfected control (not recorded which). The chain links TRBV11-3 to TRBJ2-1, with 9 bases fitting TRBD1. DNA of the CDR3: TGTGCCAGCAGCTTAGGGGGGACAGGGATCAATGAGCAGTTCTTC. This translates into CASSLGGTGINEQFF.